The 7 T cell receptor beta chains presented below share a single source sample, sequenced in a study of technical replicates of blood from a handful of donors. Sequenced by immunoSEQ multiplex PCR; TCRdb stores in-frame clones only, minus some. Of roughly 85,000 clones in the sample, 94% are singletons; the top ten hold around 0.25%. The sequencing input was T cells isolated from PBMCs. The receptors were gathered from a human donor in good health.

This clone has just one count. The gene calls are TRBV9 and TRBJ2-1, with D possibly being TRBD1 (5 bases). CDR1 and CDR2 from the germline V gene are SGDLS and YYNGEE. This CDR3 spans 12 amino acids. V shed 0 bases and J shed 7 bases, with 5 bases lying between them. The CDR3: CASSVDRNEQFF. DNA for the CDR3: TGTGCCAGCAGCGTAGACAGGAATGAGCAGTTCTTC.

The chain couples TRBV11-2 to TRBJ2-2; 8 bases map to TRBD2. The length of the CDR3 is 15 residues. Germline values: CDR1 SGHAT, CDR2 FQNNGV. After removal of 2 bases from V and 7 bases from J, the junction contained 6 bases not matched to a gene. This CDR3 is CASSLIGGAGGELFF. The CDR3 DNA sequence: TGTGCCAGCAGCTTAATCGGGGGGGCTGGCGGGGAGCTGTTTTTT.

The CDR3 reads CASSIRGSSAIAKNIQYF. The CDR3 DNA reads as TGTGCCAGTAGTATTAGGGGCAGCTCGGCAATAGCCAAAAACATTCAGTACTTC. This rearrangement joins TRBV19 to TRBJ2-4; perhaps TRBD1 as D (5 bases). CDR3 length: 18 residues. V lost 3 bases to trimming and J lost 0 bases, with 18 bases between them. Germline values: CDR1 LNHDA, CDR2 SQIVND (reference sequence).

The chain combines TRBV18 with TRBJ1-2; 7 bases are shared with TRBD1. CDR3 length: 13 amino acids. Germline CDR1 and CDR2: KGHSH and LQKENI. V lost 3 bases and J lost 8; bases outside the gene matches: 6. CDR3 residues: CASSPEQGNGYTF. The CDR3 DNA reads TGTGCCAGCTCACCTGAACAGGGGAACGGCTACACCTTC.

This chain uses TRBV6-5 with TRBJ1-1; D is unresolved. The ends were cut back, 8 bases at V and 0 bases at J, with 16 bases in the middle. The CDR3 runs 15 residues. Per germline, CDR1 MNHEY and CDR2 SVGAGI. The CDR3 sequence: CASSLRVGMNTEAFF. The CDR3 coding sequence is TGTGCCAGCTCGTTGAGGGTAGGGATGAACACTGAAGCTTTCTTT.

The CDR3 loop is CASSLVGGYEAFF. The CDR3 nucleotides are TGTGCCAGCAGCTTAGTTGGAGGGTACGAAGCTTTCTTT. V gene TRBV7-8 combines with J gene TRBJ1-1; D not resolved. This CDR3 spans 13 amino acids. The germline V gene has CDR1 SGHVS and CDR2 FQNEAQ. Trimming removed 1 base at V and 8 bases at J, with 11 bases between.

The genes are TRBV19 and TRBJ1-4; possible D gene TRBD1, 5 bases. Germline-derived CDR1 and CDR2 are LNHDA and SQIVND (reference sequence). V lost 5 bases, J lost 1 base, and 8 bases lay in between. The CDR3 runs 14 residues. The CDR3 reads CASSGGVTNEKLFF. CDR3 nucleotides: TGTGCCAGTAGTGGGGGGGTAACTAATGAAAAACTGTTTTTT.